A selection of T cell receptor beta chains follows, all from one sample in a study of blood T cells in healthy people across ages. TCRdb independently ran MiXCR on the 5' RACE reads; one entry per CDR3 protein. Here the sample spans around 990,000 distinct CDR3 sequences, under 30% being singletons. This same sample was also taken into another study, of T cells of mothers and their children.

Sequencing used blood. Source of these receptors: a girl aged 2 to 9 in good health. CDR3s include the opening cysteine and the closing phenylalanine or tryptophan.

. TRBV28 CASRADSLSYNEQFF
TRBJ2-6 TRBV7-2 CASSSPWVADYSGANVLTF
TRBJ1-3 TRBV20-1 CSARVRGGNTIYF
. TRBV29-1 CSVIVGADEQYF
TRBJ2-1 TRBV20-1 CSARPWENGVGSYNEQFF
TRBJ2-7 TRBV20-1 CSASPPGLVYEQYF
TRBJ2-5 TRBV7-2 CASSFYGVWETQYF
TRBJ2-1 TRBV7-3 CASSTDRASYNEQFF
TRBJ2-3 TRBV28 CATTLAGRTDTQYF
TRBJ2-3 TRBV12-3/TRBV12-4 CASTLVDTQYF
TRBJ2-1 TRBV4-3 CASSQWDGEQFF
. TRBV7-9 CASSRSGQGTEQFF
TRBJ2-1 TRBV7-9 CASSLVGPPYNEQFF
TRBJ2-7 TRBV7-6 CASSSYTGDEQYF
. TRBV5-1 CASSLEVREGNEQFF
TRBJ1-4 TRBV29-1 CSVALAAPEKLFF
TRBJ1-5 TRBV27 CASSLVASANQPQHF
TRBJ1-1 TRBV21-1 CASSKGELMNTEAFF
TRBJ2-3 TRBV28 CASRTGTSGVADTQYF
TRBJ2-5 TRBV7-8 CASYQGGETQYF
TRBJ2-7 TRBV29-1 CSVTGRQGLNEQYF
TRBJ1-6 TRBV9 CASSVSETDMNSPLHF
. TRBV12-3/TRBV12-4 CASSSGQDRRETQYF
TRBJ2-5 TRBV7-9 CASSDVQETQYF
TRBJ1-2 TRBV6-2/TRBV6-3 CASSYDNREGNYGYTF
TRBJ2-5 TRBV20-1 CSAREPGRGQGQYF
TRBJ1-2 TRBV28 CASSSSTVYGYTF
TRBJ2-5 TRBV7-6 CASSLGTGPETQYF
. TRBV7-8 CASSVTDGGTGNEQFF
TRBJ2-7 TRBV4-1 CASSQEGLAGGPGNEQYF
TRBJ1-2 TRBV5-1 CASSPDGGNYGYTF
TRBJ1-5 TRBV7-2 CASSLMTGLSNQPQHF
TRBJ1-5 TRBV20-1 CSARAPYSNQPQHF
TRBJ2-2 TRBV6-6 CASILDGGSGELFF
TRBJ2-7 TRBV3-1 CASSQTPGGPVDEQYF
TRBJ2-3 TRBV4-2 CASSQVTSGQTDTQYF
TRBJ1-2 TRBV5-1 CASSSDGGNYGYTF
TRBJ2-1 TRBV5-1 CASSWMPGPFEQFF
TRBJ2-3 TRBV6-2/TRBV6-3 CASMNIELSSSTDTQYF
TRBJ1-2 TRBV29-1 CSVEDHSTGGYTF
. TRBV4-1 CASSQVSGPDYEQYF
TRBJ2-5 TRBV5-1 CASYEIRETQYF
TRBJ1-1 TRBV4-3 CASSQERSRMNTEAFF
TRBJ2-7 TRBV28 CASISRGGYEQYF
TRBJ2-7 TRBV7-2 CASSVGLITYEQYF
TRBJ2-3 TRBV12-5 CASVEGGEGPTDTQYF
TRBJ2-7 TRBV6-5 CASSYPSGDRGERVQYF
TRBJ1-4 TRBV28 CASMEGLGDSNEKLFF
TRBJ2-2 TRBV29-1 CSVEGGTTFTGELFF
TRBJ2-2 TRBV5-1 CASRRVNTGELFF
TRBJ2-3 TRBV7-2 CASSLVPGEADTQYF
TRBJ2-5 TRBV18 CASSPPGAVTQYF
TRBJ2-7 TRBV7-9 CASSSRTGAYEQYF
TRBJ2-1 TRBV20-1 CSADNLEPMLRDFSYNEQFF
TRBJ2-1 TRBV28 CASSQGISSYNEQFF
TRBJ1-6 TRBV27 CASRSGTGVSPLHF
TRBJ1-2 TRBV7-8 CASSLGAAVDTF
TRBJ2-1 TRBV5-4 CASSLIGHRSYNEQFF
TRBJ2-3 TRBV20-1 CSAISGGFTDTQYF
TRBJ2-2 TRBV7-7 CASSQYGANTGELFF